The 6 T cell receptor beta chains reported below all come from one sample, sequenced in a study of beta chain features in type 1 diabetes. Which antigens these TCRs recognize remains unknown. Whole-study findings and limits: Among all four CD4+ subsets, Type 1 diabetes patients had TCRB CDR3s that were moderately but significantly shorter.

The study reverse transcribed the entire isolated RNA, so it sequenced expressed TCRB transcripts. Clones were sequenced by immunoSEQ multiplex PCR, and TCRdb holds only the in-frame ones, with some missing. The sample holds 300,000 or so clones, approximately 9.7% seen once. Sequenced material: central memory CD4+ T cells from blood. These TCRs come from a man aged 30 to 45 with type 1 diabetes.

This chain joins TRBV10-3 and TRBJ2-1; either TRBD1 or TRBD2 may supply D (5 bases each). CDR3 length: 16 amino acids. Germline V gene sequence: CDR1 ENHRY, CDR2 SYGVKD. V lost 4 bases and J lost 12, with 25 bases in between. As DNA, the CDR3 is TGTGCCATCAGTGCCGCCGCCGGGACCCATAGGTCCGGGCAGTTCTTC. Translating it yields CAISAAAGTHRSGQFF.

The CDR3 spells CASSRAGTGMYNEQFF. For the CDR3, the DNA is TGTGCCAGCAGTCGCGCCGGGACAGGGATGTACAATGAGCAGTTCTTC. The chain employs TRBV28 and TRBJ2-1; 9 nucleotides align to TRBD1. V shed 5 bases and J 4 bases; nucleotides not matched to a gene: 9. Germline assignment: CDR1 MDHEN and CDR2 SYDVKM. The CDR3 sequence is 16 residues long.

This rearrangement joins TRBV6-5 to TRBJ2-5; 7 bases are a match to TRBD1. V lost 5 bases to trimming and J lost 0 bases; unmatched junction nucleotides: 0. This CDR3 spans 13 amino acids. Germline V lookup: CDR1 MNHEY, CDR2 SVGAGI. CDR3 sequence: CASSGTDQETQYF. The CDR3 nucleotides read TGTGCCAGCAGTGGGACAGACCAAGAGACCCAGTACTTC.

Written as DNA, the CDR3 is TGTGCCAGCAGCAGTGCAGGGCAGGGAGGGGAGCCCCAGCATTTT. As protein: CASSSAGQGGEPQHF. The rearrangement joins TRBV9 to TRBJ1-5, with D possibly matching TRBD1 (5 bases). Between the trimmed V and J ends, which lost 4 bases and 8 bases, there was a span of 19 bases. Germline CDR1 and CDR2: SGDLS and YYNGEE. CDR3 length: 15 residues.

This clone was seen only a few times. The chain combines TRBV9 with TRBJ2-2, with 7 nucleotides matching TRBD1. Germline V gives CDR1 SGDLS, CDR2 YYNGEE. This CDR3 is 15 amino acids long. J was trimmed by 1 base and V by 4 bases; bases with no gene match: 4. The CDR3 loop is CASSLWTGNTGELFF. The CDR3 nucleotides read TGTGCCAGCAGCCTATGGACAGGGAACACCGGGGAGCTGTTTTTT. Together with reference TRBV9 and TRBJ2-2, the CDR3 gives the full variable domain: DSGVTQTPKHLITATGQRVTLRCSPRSGDLSVYWYQQSLDQGLQFLIQYYNGEERAKGNILERFSAQQFPDLHSELNLSSLELGDSALYFCASSLWTGNTGELFFGEGSRLTVL.

This clone was counted a few times. This chain joins TRBV7-2 and TRBJ1-2; D is uncertain. CDR3 length equals 15 residues. Trimming cost V 5 bases and J 0 bases, with 13 bases left between them. In germline, CDR1 is SGHTA, CDR2 FQGNSA. The CDR3 DNA is TGTGCCAGCAGCCCTGAATCGGGAACTAACTATGGCTACACCTTC. Its translation: CASSPESGTNYGYTF. Looking up the rest from reference TRBV7-2 and TRBJ1-2 gives the full variable domain: GAGVSQSPSNKVTEKGKDVELRCDPISGHTALYWYRQSLGQGLEFLIYFQGNSAPDKSGLPSDRFSAERTGGSVSTLTIQRTQQEDSAVYLCASSPESGTNYGYTFGSGTRLTVV.